Listed below are T cell receptor beta chains from one sample, sequenced in a study of cytomegalovirus exposure and HLA in healthy donors. Assay: immunoSEQ multiplex PCR; the TCRdb copy retains only in-frame clones and omits some. This sample has around 110,000 clones, with 70% to 75% found just once. The source material was PBMCs. These receptors were taken from a woman aged 18-29 years in good health and CMV-seronegative. CDR3s include the opening cysteine and the closing phenylalanine or tryptophan. Fields, in order: clone size, J gene, V gene, D gene, CDR3 DNA, CDR3 protein. A D gene is named only where the DNA matches it firmly. Clone size appears in some rows only: once, few, many, or a class for an expanded clone.

clone size: .; J gene: TRBJ2-3; V gene: TRBV27; D gene: TRBD2; CDR3 DNA: TGTGCCAGCAGTTTCGAGACTAGCGGGGGGCCGGGGGGTTATACGCAGTATTTT; CDR3 protein: CASSFETSGGPGGYTQYF
clone size: .; J gene: TRBJ2-2; V gene: TRBV14; D gene: .; CDR3 DNA: TGTGCCAGCAGCCAAGATCCGGTAGTACCTACCGGGGAGCTGTTTTTT; CDR3 protein: CASSQDPVVPTGELFF
clone size: few; J gene: TRBJ1-6; V gene: TRBV7-9; D gene: .; CDR3 DNA: TGTGCCAGCAGCTCAGTTAACCCCACGTCACCCCTCCACTTT; CDR3 protein: CASSSVNPTSPLHF
clone size: once; J gene: TRBJ1-5; V gene: TRBV6-5; D gene: .; CDR3 DNA: TGTGCCAGCAGTCACGCTTTATTGAGGAATCAGCCCCAGCATTTT; CDR3 protein: CASSHALLRNQPQHF
clone size: .; J gene: TRBJ1-4; V gene: TRBV19; D gene: TRBD1; CDR3 DNA: TGTGCCAGTAGTTTCGACAGGGGAGAAAAACTGTTTTTT; CDR3 protein: CASSFDRGEKLFF
clone size: .; J gene: TRBJ2-1; V gene: TRBV28; D gene: .; CDR3 DNA: TGTGCCAGCAAGGAGTCTAGCTCCTACAATGAGCAGTTCTTC; CDR3 protein: CASKESSSYNEQFF
clone size: .; J gene: TRBJ1-5; V gene: TRBV6-5; D gene: .; CDR3 DNA: TGTGCCAGCAGTTCGGCGGGGGGACAGCCCCAGCATTTT; CDR3 protein: CASSSAGGQPQHF
clone size: .; J gene: TRBJ1-6; V gene: TRBV19; D gene: .; CDR3 DNA: TGTGCCAGTAGTATATCGGGAGCCTATAATTCACCCCTCCACTTT; CDR3 protein: CASSISGAYNSPLHF
clone size: .; J gene: TRBJ2-3; V gene: TRBV7-2; D gene: TRBD1; CDR3 DNA: TGTGCCAGCAGCTTGCGGACAGGGGAGGGGATCACAGATACGCAGTATTTT; CDR3 protein: CASSLRTGEGITDTQYF
clone size: .; J gene: TRBJ2-7; V gene: TRBV7-9; D gene: TRBD2; CDR3 DNA: TGTGCCAGCAGCTCCCCGGGGAGGGATTACGAGCAGTACTTC; CDR3 protein: CASSSPGRDYEQYF
clone size: .; J gene: TRBJ1-6; V gene: TRBV5-6; D gene: .; CDR3 DNA: TGTGCCAGCAGCTTGGCCGGGGTGGATCGTTCACCCCTCCACTTT; CDR3 protein: CASSLAGVDRSPLHF
clone size: few; J gene: TRBJ2-7; V gene: TRBV6-6; D gene: TRBD1; CDR3 DNA: TGTGCCAGCAAATTCCCGACAGGGAGCTCCTACGAGCAGTACTTC; CDR3 protein: CASKFPTGSSYEQYF
clone size: few; J gene: TRBJ2-7; V gene: TRBV9; D gene: TRBD2; CDR3 DNA: TGTGCCAGCAGCCACTCCCCTACGGGGGGGCCCTACGAGCAGTACTTC; CDR3 protein: CASSHSPTGGPYEQYF
clone size: .; J gene: TRBJ2-5; V gene: TRBV13; D gene: TRBD1; CDR3 DNA: TGTGCCAGCAGCCCGGCGGGACAGGGTTTCCAAGAGACCCAGTACTTC; CDR3 protein: CASSPAGQGFQETQYF
clone size: .; J gene: TRBJ2-1; V gene: TRBV5-1; D gene: .; CDR3 DNA: TGCGCCAGCAGCTTGGCGAGACTCAAGTACAATGAGCAGTTCTTC; CDR3 protein: CASSLARLKYNEQFF
clone size: once; J gene: TRBJ2-7; V gene: TRBV4-1; D gene: TRBD2; CDR3 DNA: TGCGCCAGCAGCCAAGAGGGCCGGGGGGTCGACGAGGAGCAGTACTTC; CDR3 protein: CASSQEGRGVDEEQYF
clone size: once; J gene: TRBJ2-1; V gene: TRBV30; D gene: .; CDR3 DNA: TGTGCCTGGCGCATCACTATAAATGAGCAGTTCTTC; CDR3 protein: CAWRITINEQFF
clone size: .; J gene: TRBJ1-2; V gene: TRBV2; D gene: TRBD1; CDR3 DNA: TGTGCCAGCAGGGACTACGGGACAGGGAGGTCCTTTGGCTATGGCTACACCTTC; CDR3 protein: CASRDYGTGRSFGYGYTF
clone size: .; J gene: TRBJ1-6; V gene: TRBV19; D gene: TRBD1; CDR3 DNA: TGTGCCAGTAGGACAGGGAACTACAATTCACCCCTCCACTTT; CDR3 protein: CASRTGNYNSPLHF
clone size: .; J gene: TRBJ2-1; V gene: TRBV11-2; D gene: TRBD2; CDR3 DNA: TGTGCCAGCAGCTTAATTGGGCTAGCGGGGGGCATGTCTAATGAGCAGTTCTTC; CDR3 protein: CASSLIGLAGGMSNEQFF
clone size: .; J gene: TRBJ2-5; V gene: TRBV6-6; D gene: TRBD1; CDR3 DNA: TGTGCCAGTTCGACAGGGGGTGGGGAGACCCAGTACTTC; CDR3 protein: CASSTGGGETQYF
clone size: .; J gene: TRBJ2-5; V gene: TRBV11-2; D gene: TRBD2; CDR3 DNA: TGTGCCAGCAGCTTAAGGGCTAGCGGGGCCCCATACCAAGAGACCCAGTACTTC; CDR3 protein: CASSLRASGAPYQETQYF
clone size: .; J gene: TRBJ2-3; V gene: TRBV2; D gene: .; CDR3 DNA: TGTGCCAGCAGTGAGCCGGGGGGCTTGGATACGCAGTATTTT; CDR3 protein: CASSEPGGLDTQYF